This T cell receptor (beta chain) was sequenced for a study of blood T cells in healthy people across ages. V dropped 4 bases and J dropped 1 base, with 14 bases sitting between them. The CDR3 loop spans 15 amino acids. CDR1 SGHRS and CDR2 YFSETQ come from the germline V gene. With a J-beta primer mix and a sample-barcoded 5' primer, a second PCR ran about 6 to 11 cycles. TCRdb ran MiXCR on the 5' RACE reads and lists one entry per CDR3 protein. This table holds 550,000 to 600,000 distinct CDR3 sequences, approximately 30% found once. This clonotype was detected a few times. The target antigen is unknown. Study results and limitations: The study found more naive CD4+ cells and higher diversity in long-lived than aged donors. The percentage of naive T cells correlated strongly with TCR beta diversity.

V is TRBV5-1 and J is TRBJ1-1; a weak D match, TRBD1 (5 bases). The TCR originated in a woman aged 70 to 79 in good health. Sequences were obtained from blood. The CDR3 region has the DNA TGCGCCAGCAGCGGGGACGGAGTCCCGAACACTGAAGCTTTCTTT. This translates into CASSGDGVPNTEAFF. Using reference TRBV5-1 and TRBJ1-1 for the parts outside the CDR3, the full variable domain is KAGVTQTPRYLIKTRGQQVTLSCSPISGHRSVSWYQQTPGQGLQFLFEYFSETQRNKGNFPGRFSGRQFSNSRSEMNVSTLELGDSALYLCASSGDGVPNTEAFFGQGTRLTVV.